Presented here are 17 T cell receptor beta chains from one specimen sequenced in a study of blood T cell repertoires in COVID-19. Generated by immunoSEQ multiplex PCR, the TCRdb table keeps only in-frame clones and is missing some. The sample records some 76,000 clones, 85% to 90% being singletons. Sample: peripheral blood. All receptors derive from a man aged 55 to 70 with acute or convalescent COVID-19.

The CDR3 sequence is CAISGTSGGAADTQYF. The CDR3 DNA is TGTGCCATCAGTGGGACTAGCGGGGGGGCAGCAGATACGCAGTATTTT. The chain has TRBV10-3 and TRBJ2-3; 15 bases line up with TRBD2. The germline CDR1 and CDR2 sequences are ENHRY and SYGVKD. V shed 4 bases and J 4 bases; nucleotides not matched to a gene: 3. The CDR3 is 16 amino acids.

The chain links TRBV5-1 to TRBJ2-2; 8 bases line up with TRBD2. CDR3 length equals 15 residues. CDR1 and CDR2 from the germline V gene are SGHRS and YFSETQ. The V gene end was trimmed by 0 bases and the J gene end by 6 bases; junction bases not matched to a gene: 4. This CDR3 reads CASSLEREGAGELFF. As DNA, the CDR3 is TGCGCCAGCAGCTTGGAACGGGAGGGAGCCGGGGAGCTGTTTTTT. The complete variable domain, with remaining parts taken from reference TRBV5-1 and TRBJ2-2, reads KAGVTQTPRYLIKTRGQQVTLSCSPISGHRSVSWYQQTPGQGLQFLFEYFSETQRNKGNFPGRFSGRQFSNSRSEMNVSTLELGDSALYLCASSLEREGAGELFFGEGSRLTVL.

The V gene is TRBV5-5, the J gene TRBJ2-7; D perhaps matches TRBD2 (5 bases). CDR3 size: 15 residues. Trimming took off 2 bases at V and 3 bases at J, with 15 bases between the two ends. Germline V gives CDR1 SGHKS, CDR2 YYEKEE (reference sequence). The CDR3 loop reads CASSFGADPYYEQYF. The DNA for the CDR3 is TGTGCCAGCAGCTTCGGAGCGGATCCGTACTACGAGCAGTACTTC.

This sequence joins TRBV6-5 and TRBJ1-2; 10 nucleotides match TRBD1. CDR1 is MNHEY and CDR2 is SVGAGI in the germline V gene. Trimming took 5 bases from V and 2 from J; bases not matched to a gene: 2. There are 14 residues in the CDR3. The CDR3 region has the DNA TGTGCCAGCAGTCAGACAGGGGGCAACTATGGCTACACCTTC. Its protein product is CASSQTGGNYGYTF.

The V call is TRBV5-1, the J call TRBJ2-7; 7 nucleotides agree with TRBD1. The trim removed 0 bases at V and 4 bases at J, leaving 4 bases unmatched. This CDR3 is built from 14 residues. The germline CDR1 and CDR2 sequences are SGHRS and YFSETQ. The CDR3 reads CASSLGTGAYEQYF. CDR3 DNA: TGCGCCAGCAGCTTGGGGACAGGAGCATACGAGCAGTACTTC.

The genes are TRBV5-1 and TRBJ1-2, with 7 bases lining up with TRBD1. V shed 0 bases and J 8 bases; nucleotides not matched to a gene: 7. The CDR3 sequence is 14 residues long. Germline V gene sequence: CDR1 SGHRS, CDR2 YFSETQ. CDR3 sequence: CASSLAATGRGYTF. In DNA, the CDR3 is TGCGCCAGCAGCTTGGCTGCGACAGGGCGCGGCTACACCTTC.

V gene TRBV2 combines with J gene TRBJ2-5, with 10 positions matching TRBD2. The germline V gene has CDR1 SNHLY and CDR2 FYNNEI. V gave up 7 bases and J gave up 5 bases; unmatched junction bases: 13. This CDR3 comprises 16 residues. CDR3 DNA: TGTGCCAGCATTCTCATGCTAGCGGGGGTTCAGGAGACCCAGTACTTC. It yields the protein CASILMLAGVQETQYF. Full variable domain (outside the CDR3, taken from reference TRBV2 and TRBJ2-5): EPEVTQTPSHQVTQMGQEVILRCVPISNHLYFYWYRQILGQKVEFLVSFYNNEISEKSEIFDDQFSVERPDGSNFTLKIRSTKLEDSAMYFCASILMLAGVQETQYFGPGTRLLVL.

This clone was recorded only once. The genes are TRBV24-1 and TRBJ2-1; TRBD1 matches 10 bases. V shed 5 bases and J 10 bases; nucleotides not matched to a gene: 13. The CDR3 spans 16 residues. From germline, CDR1 is KGHDR and CDR2 SFDVKD. The CDR3: CATSGDRGLAENEQFF. In DNA form, the CDR3 reads TGTGCCACCAGTGGGGACAGGGGATTAGCCGAAAACGAGCAGTTCTTC.

The V gene is TRBV7-2, the J gene TRBJ2-1; no definite D call. This CDR3 region has 14 residues. The V gene's germline CDR1 is SGHTA and CDR2 FQGNSA. The V and J ends lost 0 bases and 7 bases respectively, with 10 bases between them. The CDR3 region has the DNA TGTGCCAGCAGCTTAGCGCGTGCGGTTAATGAGCAGTTCTTC. It is translated as CASSLARAVNEQFF. The complete variable domain, with remaining parts taken from reference TRBV7-2 and TRBJ2-1, reads GAGVSQSPSNKVTEKGKDVELRCDPISGHTALYWYRQSLGQGLEFLIYFQGNSAPDKSGLPSDRFSAERTGGSVSTLTIQRTQQEDSAVYLCASSLARAVNEQFFGPGTRLTVL.

The table lists this clone with a few counts. The V and J genes are TRBV18 and TRBJ2-2, with D tentatively TRBD2 (6 bases). Germline values: CDR1 KGHSH, CDR2 LQKENI. V dropped 1 base and J dropped 2 bases, with 14 bases sitting between them. This CDR3 is built from 17 residues. The DNA of the CDR3 is TGTGCCAGCTCACCACGAGTAGCGGACCTCAACACCGGGGAGCTGTTTTTT. Protein sequence: CASSPRVADLNTGELFF.

On this clone itself: The same CDR3 is also encoded by other DNA sequences in this sample. The genes are TRBV6-4 and TRBJ2-3; 9 nucleotides align to TRBD2. V lost 4 bases to trimming and J lost 3 bases; unmatched junction nucleotides: 2. This CDR3 is built from 14 residues. The germline V gene has CDR1 MRHNA and CDR2 SNTAGT. This CDR3 reads CASSVAGGTDTQYF. CDR3 bases: TGTGCCAGCAGTGTTGCGGGAGGGACAGATACGCAGTATTTT.

The chain uses TRBV5-1 and TRBJ2-1, with 9 positions matching TRBD1. V was clipped by 4 bases and J by 5 bases; unmatched bases: 10. This CDR3 contains 16 residues. CDR1 is SGHRS, CDR2 YFSETQ, per germline. The CDR3 DNA reads TGCGCCAGCAGCGAGCACAGGGGGCAGGGGGACAATGAGCAGTTCTTC. Its protein product is CASSEHRGQGDNEQFF. Full variable domain (remainder filled in from reference TRBV5-1 and TRBJ2-1): KAGVTQTPRYLIKTRGQQVTLSCSPISGHRSVSWYQQTPGQGLQFLFEYFSETQRNKGNFPGRFSGRQFSNSRSEMNVSTLELGDSALYLCASSEHRGQGDNEQFFGPGTRLTVL.

The chain employs TRBV20-1 and TRBJ2-2, with TRBD2 matching 11 bases. The length of the CDR3 is 13 residues. V lost 3 bases, J lost 7 bases, and 1 base stayed unmatched. Germline values: CDR1 DFQATT, CDR2 SNEGSKA (reference sequence). The CDR3 region is CSASGTSGGELFF. Written as DNA, the CDR3 is TGCAGTGCTAGTGGGACTAGCGGCGGGGAGCTGTTTTTT.

V gene TRBV30 combines with J gene TRBJ2-3, with TRBD1 identical over 10 bases. The CDR3 spans 18 residues. CDR1 GTSNPN and CDR2 SVGIG come from the germline V gene (reference sequence). The trim removed 2 bases at V and 6 bases at J, leaving 17 bases unmatched. The CDR3 spells CAWSPPIPGQGKWDTQYF. CDR3 bases: TGTGCCTGGAGTCCTCCTATTCCGGGACAGGGGAAGTGGGATACGCAGTATTTT.

The chain combines TRBV15 with TRBJ2-2; 9 bases are shared with TRBD1. Unmatched junction bases numbered 3, after V lost 3 bases and J lost 1 base. The CDR3 extends over 16 amino acids. Germline loops: CDR1 LNHNV, CDR2 YYDKDF (reference sequence). The CDR3 bases are TGTGCCACCAGCAGTTCGGGACAGGGGAACACCGGGGAGCTGTTTTTT. This codes for CATSSSGQGNTGELFF.

The chain's CDR3 is CAWSVGLAGGTDTQYF. The CDR3 DNA is TGTGCCTGGAGCGTAGGACTAGCGGGAGGGACAGATACGCAGTATTTT. This chain joins TRBV30 and TRBJ2-3, with 15 bases fitting TRBD2. Germline-derived CDR1 and CDR2 are GTSNPN and SVGIG (reference sequence). The junction had 4 bases not matched to a gene; V was cut back by 3 bases and J by 3 bases. The CDR3 is made up of 16 amino acids.

The rearrangement uses TRBV28 and TRBJ2-7, with TRBD1 matching over 8 bases. In germline, CDR1 is MDHEN, CDR2 SYDVKM. The J segment lost 2 bases and the V segment lost 6 bases, leaving 6 bases of the junction unmatched. The CDR3 totals 14 residues. The CDR3 region is CASSSPGQAYEQYF. The CDR3 DNA reads TGTGCCAGCAGCTCCCCGGGACAGGCCTACGAGCAGTACTTC. Variable domain in full (rest from reference TRBV28 and TRBJ2-7): DVKVTQSSRYLVKRTGEKVFLECVQDMDHENMFWYRQDPGLGLRLIYFSYDVKMKEKGDIPEGYSVSREKKERFSLILESASTNQTSMYLCASSSPGQAYEQYFGPGTRLTVT.